This record covers a single TCR beta chain. As yet, its antigen is unknown. This specimen comes from a study of T cell repertoires in cytomegalovirus infection. Study background: Matching HLA type and CMV infection were both indicated by public TCR beta signatures. Broader study findings: Carriers of CMV and the relevant HLA type were discriminated by public TCR beta frequency. HLA-C-restricted CMV-specific TCR beta clonotypes prevailed in the ex vivo response.

One entry per CDR3 protein, called by TCRdb with MiXCR from the reads. This sample has around 550,000 distinct CDR3 sequences; less than 30% occur once, and the top ten carry roughly an eighth. The TCR comes from a human donor in good health (CMV status not recorded). Some clones in this sample may be carry-over from other donors' samples. The sequenced sample was PBMCs.

The CDR3 DNA reads as TGTGCCAGCAGATCCCCCCGTTCTAGGGCCGAGCAGTACTTC. It encodes CASRSPRSRAEQYF. The chain uses TRBV6-1 and TRBJ2-7; D not certain. CDR3 length: 14 residues. Trimming took off 6 bases at V and 6 bases at J, with 18 bases between the two ends. In germline, CDR1 is MNHNS, CDR2 SASEGT.